Listed below are T cell receptor beta chains from one sample, sequenced in a study of shared clonotypes between healthy human individuals. This table comes from immunoSEQ multiplex PCR, and its TCRdb copy is limited to in-frame clones, with some not included. The table includes 1.6 million or so clones, 96% detected once. Sequencing used naive CD4+ T cells sorted from blood. These TCRs come from a man aged 30 to 39 in good health. Both conserved end residues are part of each CDR3. A D gene is named only where the DNA matches it firmly.

v_gene,d_gene,j_gene,CDR3aa,CDR3nt
TRBV18,-,TRBJ2-7,CASSPGMSYEQYF,TGTGCCAGCTCACCCGGGATGTCCTACGAGCAGTACTTC
TRBV6-1,TRBD1,TRBJ2-3,CASSRDSYTDTQYF,TGTGCCAGCAGTCGGGACAGCTACACAGATACGCAGTATTTT
TRBV5-1,-,TRBJ1-2,CASSEGTQGGYTF,TGCGCCAGCAGCGAGGGAACCCAGGGCGGCTACACCTTC
TRBV7-6,-,TRBJ1-5,CASSLDGQPQHF,TGTGCCAGCAGCTTAGATGGTCAGCCCCAGCATTTT
TRBV28,-,TRBJ2-5,CASSPDLGGGETQYF,TGTGCCAGCAGCCCGGACCTTGGTGGTGGGGAGACCCAGTACTTC
TRBV5-1,TRBD1,TRBJ2-6,CASSFYGQGFSGANVLTF,TGCGCCAGCAGCTTTTACGGACAGGGGTTCTCTGGGGCCAACGTCCTGACTTTC
TRBV10-3,-,TRBJ2-1,CAISALAGTSEQFF,TGTGCCATCAGTGCACTAGCTGGGACTTCTGAGCAGTTCTTC
TRBV5-5,-,TRBJ1-5,CASSAISDNQPQHF,TGTGCCAGCAGCGCCATCAGCGACAATCAGCCCCAGCATTTT
TRBV5-4,-,TRBJ2-3,CASSLESDTQYF,TGTGCCAGCAGCTTGGAATCAGATACGCAGTATTTT
TRBV27,TRBD2,TRBJ2-7,CASSLLAGGLYEQYF,TGTGCCAGCAGTTTACTCGCGGGGGGCCTTTACGAGCAGTACTTC